These T cell receptor beta chains were read from a single sample in a study of blood T cell repertoires in COVID-19. The repertoire was sequenced with immunoSEQ multiplex PCR; TCRdb's copy has only in-frame clones and lacks some. The data hold 250,000 to 350,000 clones, with 89% observed a single time. The sequencing sample was made of peripheral blood. The receptor source for this set is a woman aged 60 to 75 with acute or convalescent COVID-19. The CDR3 runs from the conserved cysteine through the conserved F or W. Each record gives: J gene, clone size, V gene, D gene, CDR3 DNA, CDR3 protein. A D gene is named only where the DNA matches it firmly. A row's size may be missing; if present it is once, few, many or a size class.

TRBJ1-1 . TRBV28 TRBD1 TGTGCCAGCAGTTTCCCCGGGACAGCTCCGGGCGACATGAACACTGAAGCTTTCTTT CASSFPGTAPGDMNTEAFF
TRBJ1-3 . TRBV10-3 TRBD1 TGTGCCATCAGTGACCACACCCCCCAGGGGGCTTCTGGAAACACCATATATTTT CAISDHTPQGASGNTIYF
TRBJ1-1 . TRBV7-2 . TGTGCCAGCAGCCTAGGACACAATGAAGCTTTCTTT CASSLGHNEAFF
TRBJ1-1 . TRBV7-2 . TGTGCCAGCAGCCTCCGCCAGGGCGTGAACACTGAAGCTTTCTTT CASSLRQGVNTEAFF
TRBJ2-1 . TRBV7-3 TRBD2 TGTGCCAGCAGCACAATACCGGGACTAGCGGCCTCGAAGGGCTACAATGAGCAGTTCTTC CASSTIPGLAASKGYNEQFF
TRBJ1-3 . TRBV4-3 . TGCGCCAGCAGCCAAGAATCGGGGGGGTTCTCTGGAAACACCATATATTTT CASSQESGGFSGNTIYF
TRBJ1-5 . TRBV28 . TGTGCCAGCAGCCGACCAGGGACTGACAATAGCAATCAGCCCCAGCATTTT CASSRPGTDNSNQPQHF
TRBJ2-5 . TRBV5-4 TRBD2 TGTGCCAGCAGCCTCGGGGCTAGCGGGCGCGGAGGTCGAGAGACCCAGTACTTC CASSLGASGRGGRETQYF
TRBJ2-7 . TRBV2 TRBD2 TGTGCCAGCGCACTAAGAGGGACTAGCGGGGGTCTAAATTACGAGCAGTACTTC CASALRGTSGGLNYEQYF
TRBJ2-2 . TRBV19 TRBD1 TGTGCCAGTAGTATAGCTCTCTTTGGACAGGGGGGAACCGGGGAGCTGTTTTTT CASSIALFGQGGTGELFF
TRBJ2-6 . TRBV28 TRBD2 TGTGCCAGCAGTTCCTCCGGGAGGGCAGGGGCCAACGTCCTGACTTTC CASSSSGRAGANVLTF
TRBJ2-7 . TRBV11-1 TRBD1 TGTGCCAGCAGCCCAGGACAGGGCCGGGAGCAGTACTTC CASSPGQGREQYF
TRBJ2-3 . TRBV7-2 TRBD2 TGTGCCAGCAGGGCTCCTAGCGGGGGGGCGCAGACAGATACGCAGTATTTT CASRAPSGGAQTDTQYF
TRBJ1-2 . TRBV7-9 TRBD1 TGTGCCAGCAGCTCGGACAGGGCTCGTGGCTACACCTTC CASSSDRARGYTF
TRBJ2-2 . TRBV11-3 TRBD2 TGTGCCAGCAGCTTAGTCCCTAGCGGAATACACACCGGGGAGCTGTTTTTT CASSLVPSGIHTGELFF
TRBJ2-5 . TRBV6-5 . TGTGCCAGCAGTTATAGGCAGGGAGAGACCCAGTACTTC CASSYRQGETQYF
TRBJ2-1 . TRBV7-9 . TGTGCCAGCAGCCCCCTTCCCAGAGGCTCGAAGTACAATGAGCAGTTCTTC CASSPLPRGSKYNEQFF
TRBJ1-4 . TRBV19 TRBD1 TGTGCCACCCTGGGACAGGTACCTCAAAAACTGTTTTTT CATLGQVPQKLFF
TRBJ1-6 . TRBV19 TRBD1 TGTGCCAGTAGTATACCGGACAGGGGGAGCTCCTATAATTCACCCCTCCACTTT CASSIPDRGSSYNSPLHF
TRBJ2-2 . TRBV7-2 . TGTGCCAGCAGCTCCCCACAGGGGAACACCGGGGAGCTGTTTTTT CASSSPQGNTGELFF
TRBJ2-7 . TRBV4-3 TRBD1 TGCGCCAGCAGCCAAGCTTGGGACAGGGCCTCCTACGAGCAGTACTTC CASSQAWDRASYEQYF
TRBJ1-2 . TRBV2 . TGTGCCAGCAGTGACCTAGGCACAAGAGGCTACACCTTC CASSDLGTRGYTF
TRBJ1-6 . TRBV5-1 . TGCGCCAGCAGCTTGGTTCCGACAGGAGAAAATTCACCCCTCCACTTT CASSLVPTGENSPLHF
TRBJ1-6 . TRBV25-1 . TGTGCCAGCAGTGAAGGGGAGTGGGCCCCCCTCCACTTT CASSEGEWAPLHF
TRBJ1-3 . TRBV19 . TGTGCCAGTAGTATCCCGGGAATTCGAAACACCATATATTTT CASSIPGIRNTIYF
TRBJ1-1 . TRBV19 TRBD1 TGTGCCAGTAGGACCGGGACAGAAAACACTGAAGCTTTCTTT CASRTGTENTEAFF
TRBJ2-2 . TRBV24-1 . TGTGCCACTAGAGGAGGGTTCGGGGAGCTGTTTTTT CATRGGFGELFF
TRBJ2-3 once TRBV6-5 TRBD2 TGTGCCAGCAGTTCATGGGAGGGATTGGAAGATACGCAGTATTTT CASSSWEGLEDTQYF
TRBJ1-2 . TRBV11-2 TRBD1 TGTGCCAGCAGCCTAGTCCCTGACAGGGTCCGCTATGGCTACACCTTC CASSLVPDRVRYGYTF
TRBJ2-7 . TRBV21-1 . TGTGCCAGCAGCAAATTAGAGGACAGAAGGGGCTTC CASSKLEDRRGF
TRBJ2-7 . TRBV2 TRBD1 TGTGCCAGCAGGCCACTCGGGACAGGGGGTGAGCAGTACTTC CASRPLGTGGEQYF
TRBJ1-5 . TRBV30 TRBD1 TGTGCCTGGAGTGTAGGGCGGACAGGGGCAATCAATCAGCCCCAGCATTTT CAWSVGRTGAINQPQHF
TRBJ2-7 once TRBV29-1 . TGCAGCGTTGACTCAGACTACGAGCAGTACTTC CSVDSDYEQYF
TRBJ2-3 . TRBV19 . TGTGCCAGTAGCTCCGGCGGAAGGCACCTCACAGATACGCAGTATTTT CASSSGGRHLTDTQYF
TRBJ2-5 . TRBV24-1 . TGTGCCACCAGTACCTCCTCCCGGGAGAGTAAAGAGACCCAGTACTTC CATSTSSRESKETQYF
TRBJ2-4 . TRBV7-8 . TGTGCCAGCAGCTTAGTATACCCAGGGAGGCCCCCAGCCAAAAACATTCAGTACTTC CASSLVYPGRPPAKNIQYF
TRBJ1-2 . TRBV24-1 TRBD1 TGTGCCACCAGTGAGCCGGGACAGGGAGAAGGCGGCTATGGCTACACCTTC CATSEPGQGEGGYGYTF
TRBJ1-1 few TRBV27 TRBD1 TGTGCCAGCAGTTTCACAGGGGGCACTGAAGCTTTCTTT CASSFTGGTEAFF
TRBJ2-5 . TRBV7-2 . TGTGCCAGCAGCTTACTGGGAGGACAAGAGACCCAGTACTTC CASSLLGGQETQYF
TRBJ2-2 . TRBV19 . TGTGCCAGTAGTAGGGACACTTCCACCGGGGAGCTGTTTTTT CASSRDTSTGELFF
TRBJ1-3 once TRBV4-2 . TGTGCCAGCAGCCAAGATTGGACAGCCGGGCCGAACACCATATATTTT CASSQDWTAGPNTIYF
TRBJ2-3 . TRBV11-2 . TGTGCCAGCAGCTTAGTAATGCAGGGGAGCACAGATACGCAGTATTTT CASSLVMQGSTDTQYF
TRBJ2-7 . TRBV18 . TGTGCCAGCTCACCACCTACCTACGAGCAGTACTTC CASSPPTYEQYF
TRBJ2-1 . TRBV12-3/TRBV12-4 TRBD1 TGTGCCAGCAGTCTCGGACAGGGGAATGAGCAGTTCTTC CASSLGQGNEQFF
TRBJ2-5 . TRBV28 TRBD2 TGTGCCAGCAGTTACGGAAGCGGGGGGAATTTGGGAGAGACCCAGTACTTC CASSYGSGGNLGETQYF
TRBJ2-3 . TRBV7-2 . TGTGCCAGCAGCTTAGCTAGAAACTCAGATACGCAGTATTTT CASSLARNSDTQYF
TRBJ2-3 . TRBV7-3 . TGTGCCAGCAGACTGACAGCCACAGATACGCAGTATTTT CASRLTATDTQYF
TRBJ1-5 . TRBV7-9 TRBD1 TGTGCCAGCAGCGGGGAACAGGGGGCTCAGCCCCAGCATTTT CASSGEQGAQPQHF
TRBJ2-3 . TRBV28 TRBD2 TGTGCCAGCAGTCCCCCGGGGGGAGGAGGCACAGATACGCAGTATTTT CASSPPGGGGTDTQYF
TRBJ2-7 . TRBV11-2 TRBD2 TGTGCCAGCAGCAGCGGCGGGGGAAACGAGCAGTACTTC CASSSGGGNEQYF
TRBJ2-7 . TRBV28 . TGTGCCAGCAGTTTATCTAGTAGCGGAGCCTGGGGAGAGCAGTACTTC CASSLSSSGAWGEQYF
TRBJ1-5 . TRBV28 . TGTGCCAGCAGCCCGGAGCCGGTGGGCAATCAGCCCCAGCATTTT CASSPEPVGNQPQHF
TRBJ1-1 once TRBV7-8 . TGTGCCAGCAGACCCACAGGGTTGGTCACTGAAGCTTTCTTT CASRPTGLVTEAFF
TRBJ1-1 . TRBV19 . TGTGCCAGTAGGGAACAGTTGAACACTGAAGCTTTCTTT CASREQLNTEAFF
TRBJ1-1 . TRBV6-2/TRBV6-3 . TGTGCCAGCAGTTACTTCAGAGGTCGACGAGGAGACACTGAAGCTTTCTTT CASSYFRGRRGDTEAFF
TRBJ1-5 . TRBV6-2/TRBV6-3 . TGTGCCAGCAGTCAGTTAACCCATAGCAATCAGCCCCAGCATTTT CASSQLTHSNQPQHF
TRBJ1-3 . TRBV4-3 . TGCGCCAGCAGCCAAGATTCACAGGAGGGAAACACCATATATTTT CASSQDSQEGNTIYF